This T cell receptor beta chain was found in a study of technical replicates of blood from several donors. Assay: immunoSEQ multiplex PCR; the TCRdb copy retains only in-frame clones and omits some. The repertoire holds about 85,000 clones, with approximately 94% as singletons. Germline V lookup: CDR1 MNHNS, CDR2 SASEGT. This CDR3 comprises 16 residues. V was clipped by 2 bases and J by 1 base, with 11 bases between them. What was sequenced was T cells isolated from PBMCs. The sequence came from a human donor in good health. The rearrangement links TRBV6-1 to TRBJ2-2, with a tentative D call TRBD1 (5 bases). The chain's CDR3 is CASSEYRPQNTGELFF. In DNA, the CDR3 is TGTGCCAGCAGTGAATACAGGCCTCAGAACACCGGGGAGCTGTTTTTT.